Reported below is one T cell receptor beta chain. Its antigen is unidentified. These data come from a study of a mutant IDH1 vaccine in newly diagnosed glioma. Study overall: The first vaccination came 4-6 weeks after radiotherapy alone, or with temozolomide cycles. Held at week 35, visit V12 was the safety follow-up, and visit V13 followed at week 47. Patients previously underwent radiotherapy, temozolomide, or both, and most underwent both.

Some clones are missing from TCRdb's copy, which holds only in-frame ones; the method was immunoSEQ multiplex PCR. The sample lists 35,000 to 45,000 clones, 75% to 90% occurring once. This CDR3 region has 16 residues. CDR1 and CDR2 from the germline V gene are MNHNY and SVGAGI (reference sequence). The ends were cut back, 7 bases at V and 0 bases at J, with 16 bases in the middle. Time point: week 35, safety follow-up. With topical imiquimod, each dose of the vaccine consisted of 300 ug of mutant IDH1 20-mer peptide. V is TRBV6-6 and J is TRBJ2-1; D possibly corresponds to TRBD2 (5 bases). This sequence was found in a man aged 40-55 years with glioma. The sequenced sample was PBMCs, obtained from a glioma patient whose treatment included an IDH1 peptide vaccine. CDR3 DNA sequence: TGTGCCAGCACTCTAAAAACTAGTGGCTCCTACAATGAGCAGTTCTTC. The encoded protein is CASTLKTSGSYNEQFF.